A single sample is the source of the 3 T cell receptor beta chains below, sequenced in a study of early T cells in non-severe SARS-CoV-2 infection (dated by TCRdb to about 2021). The receptor library was made with 5' RACE. Data came from a NextSeq 500. TCRdb reanalyzed the raw reads on its own, using fastp at Q25 for trimming and MiXCR for clone calling, and kept in-frame beta chains. Here each entry gathers all rows of one CDR3 protein and keeps the most common genes and DNA. In this sample the table shows about 33,000 distinct CDR3 sequences, around 7% of which occur a single time. The ten largest make up just over 4% of the sample. Input material: whole blood. The receptor source for this set is an adult who was a healthcare worker with PCR-confirmed SARS-CoV-2 infection or an uninfected control (not recorded which).

The chain is built from TRBV10-3 and TRBJ2-7, with 11 bases fitting TRBD1. In germline, CDR1 is ENHRY, CDR2 SYGVKD. This CDR3 has 14 amino acids. J was trimmed by 1 base and V by 10 bases; bases with no gene match: 6. The CDR3 loop is CASSGQGVSYEQYF. DNA of the CDR3: TGTGCCAGCTCGGGACAGGGGGTTTCCTACGAGCAGTACTTC.

This clonotype was recorded a few times. The CDR3 loop reads CASSLRGNTEAFF. The DNA of the CDR3 is TGTGCCAGCAGTTTGCGAGGGAACACTGAAGCTTTCTTT. This rearrangement joins TRBV27 to TRBJ1-1, with D unresolved. This CDR3 is built from 13 residues. Trimming cost V 3 bases and J 1 base, with 6 bases left between them. CDR1 and CDR2 (germline): MNHEY, SMNVEV (reference sequence).

The chain joins TRBV29-1 to TRBJ2-2; D might be TRBD1 (6 bases). CDR3 length: 16 residues. Germline CDR1 SQVTM, CDR2 ANQGSEA. V was cut by 7 bases and J by 3 bases, with 21 bases left in between. CDR3 in DNA: TGCAGCGCTAAGACAGGCCCGCTCCCCTACACCGGGGAGCTGTTTTTT. Its protein is CSAKTGPLPYTGELFF.